A single sample gave rise to the 15 T cell receptor beta chains below, sequenced in a study of regulatory T cells in long-lasting Graves disease. Arm-PCR with iRepertoire HTBI primers amplified the CDR3 regions for these TCR beta libraries. MiXCR was run by TCRdb on the multiplex PCR reads, yielding one entry per CDR3 protein. The table records roughly 610,000 distinct CDR3 sequences, 15% to 20% of them present only once. The time point denotes: newly diagnosed GD, antithyroid drugs for less than 3 months. PBMC RNA was the source of the TCR library. The same specimen was also included in a second study, on T cells in Graves' hyperthyroidism and ophthalmopathy.

Sample: peripheral blood mononuclear cells (PBMCs), taken at new diagnosis, from a patient treated with antithyroid drugs. The receptors here all came from a woman aged 30 to 39 with Graves disease.

This clonotype occurred many times. This chain uses TRBV2 with TRBJ2-7; D gene ambiguous. The CDR3 is made up of 14 amino acids. CDR1 SNHLY and CDR2 FYNNEI come from the germline V gene. The ends were cut back, 2 bases at V and 4 bases at J, with 12 bases in the middle. This chain's CDR3 is CASSELGYEYEQYF. CDR3 sequence (DNA): TGTGCCAGCAGTGAATTGGGATACGAGTACGAGCAGTACTTC.

At least ten counts were recorded for this clonotype. The J gene is TRBJ2-3, the V gene TRBV7-3; tentatively, D is TRBD2 (6 bases). Looked up from germline, CDR1 is SGHTA and CDR2 is FQGTGA. Trimming left V 5 bases short and J 12 bases short, with 18 bases between. The CDR3 totals 13 residues. The CDR3 here is CASSRASPGVQYF. In DNA form, the CDR3 reads TGTGCCAGCAGCAGGGCCAGTCCGGGAGTACAGTATTTT.

The CDR3 sequence is CASTFSSTDTQYF. CDR3 nucleotide sequence: TGTGCCAGCACCTTTTCTAGCACAGATACGCAGTATTTT. This chain uses TRBV27 with TRBJ2-3; D is unresolved. CDR1 and CDR2 (germline): MNHEY, SMNVEV (reference sequence). The ends were cut back, 7 bases at V and 0 bases at J, with 8 bases in the middle. The CDR3 is 13 amino acids.

This clonotype was found a few times. The V gene is TRBV6-1, the J gene TRBJ1-1; 12 bases align to TRBD1. The CDR3 runs to 20 residues. The junction had 20 bases not matched to a gene; V was cut back by 6 bases and J by 3 bases. CDR1 and CDR2 (germline): MNHNS, SASEGT. In DNA, the CDR3 is TGTGCCAGCAGAGGATCGGGACAGGGGGCGCGATTAAAAGGTCACACTGAAGCTTTCTTT. Its protein is CASRGSGQGARLKGHTEAFF.

Remarks on this clonotype: Possible read error: a much larger clone is one base away. The final CDR3 position lacks the conserved phenylalanine or tryptophan, pointing to a likely read error. This chain links TRBV28 with TRBJ1-5, with 7 bases fitting TRBD1. From germline, CDR1 is MDHEN and CDR2 SYDVKM. The V and J ends lost 7 bases and 6 bases, in that order; junction bases with no gene match: 12. The CDR3 has 15 amino acids. CDR3 region: CASIEPRQGGQPQHL. In nucleotides, the CDR3 is TGTGCCAGCATCGAACCCCGGCAGGGGGGTCAGCCCCAGCATCTT.

This chain joins TRBV7-3 and TRBJ1-1; no clear D. The CDR3 length is 13 residues. Trimming shortened V by 2 bases and J by 4 bases, and 8 bases separated the two germline ends. Germline CDR1 SGHTA, CDR2 FQGTGA. The CDR3 sequence is CASSLGPLTEAFF. The CDR3 nucleotides are TGTGCCAGCAGCTTAGGACCCCTCACTGAAGCTTTCTTT.

This clonotype was detected only a few times. V and J are TRBV28 and TRBJ2-4; D is possibly TRBD1 (5 bases). Per the germline V gene, CDR1 is MDHEN and CDR2 is SYDVKM. The CDR3 length is 14 residues. Between the trimmed V and J ends, which lost 5 bases and 9 bases, there was a span of 17 bases. CDR3: CASSPLKGPGIQYF. For the CDR3, the DNA is TGTGCCAGCAGTCCACTTAAGGGGCCAGGCATTCAGTACTTC.

The sample holds one count of this clonotype. The V gene is TRBV20-1, the J gene TRBJ2-1; 13 nucleotides align to TRBD2. The V and J ends lost 3 bases and 9 bases, in that order; junction bases with no gene match: 2. Germline V gene data show CDR1 as DFQATT and CDR2 as SNEGSKA (reference sequence). The CDR3 has 13 amino acids. CDR3 nucleotide sequence: TGCAGTGCTAGGGGACTAGCGGGGAGTGAGCAGTTCTTC. This codes for CSARGLAGSEQFF.

In regard to this clonotype: Since a much larger clone is just one base distant, this may be a read error. V and J are TRBV7-8 and TRBJ2-4, with D perhaps TRBD1 (6 bases). The germline gives CDR1 SGHVS, CDR2 FQNEAQ. This CDR3 has 13 residues. V was trimmed by 5 bases and J by 8 bases, leaving 13 bases between them. The CDR3 coding sequence is TGTGCCAGCAGCCCTACAGGGATAGACATTCAGTACTTC. Its protein product is CASSPTGIDIQYF.

The gene calls are TRBV4-1 and TRBJ2-1; either TRBD1 or TRBD2 may supply D (5 bases each). Trimming removed 3 bases at V and 9 bases at J, with 18 bases between. CDR3 length: 15 amino acids. The V gene's germline CDR1 is MGHRA and CDR2 YSYEKL. CDR3 amino acids: CASSQTIGGVGEQFF. CDR3 DNA: TGCGCCAGCAGCCAGACTATTGGGGGAGTGGGTGAGCAGTTCTTC.

This clonotype was picked up many times. The junction shows a germline mismatch at one end, possibly a read error. This chain connects TRBV5-1 to TRBJ1-1; tentative D call: TRBD1 (6 bases). The CDR3 is made up of 14 amino acids. CDR1 and CDR2 (germline): SGHRS, YFSETQ. The CDR3 region is CASSLDSMNTEAFF. The CDR3 DNA reads as TGTGCCAGCAGCTTGGACAGTATGAACACTGAAGCTTTCTTT. Drawing the rest from reference TRBV5-1 and TRBJ1-1, the complete variable domain is KAGVTQTPRYLIKTRGQQVTLSCSPISGHRSVSWYQQTPGQGLQFLFEYFSETQRNKGNFPGRFSGRQFSNSRSEMNVSTLELGDSALYLCASSLDSMNTEAFFGQGTRLTVV.

This clonotype occurred a few times. This chain connects TRBV9 to TRBJ1-3; TRBD1 is a possible D gene (5 bases). The germline V and J ends were trimmed by 5 bases and 1 base, with 13 bases remaining between them. There are 15 residues in the CDR3. The germline V gene has CDR1 SGDLS and CDR2 YYNGEE. CDR3 region: CASSGEGFSGNTIYF. The CDR3 coding sequence is TGTGCCAGCAGTGGGGAGGGGTTTTCTGGAAACACCATATATTTT.

The V call is TRBV28, the J call TRBJ1-3, with a tentative D call TRBD1 (5 bases). Germline V gene lookup returns CDR1 MDHEN and CDR2 SYDVKM. The CDR3 has 16 residues. Between the trimmed V and J ends, which lost 5 bases and 9 bases, there was a span of 23 bases. The CDR3 region is CASSLAGLSSVRTIYF. Written as DNA, the CDR3 is TGTGCCAGCAGTCTTGCGGGACTCTCCTCGGTTCGCACCATATATTTT.

This clonotype was observed at least ten times. The chain has TRBV2 and TRBJ2-3; 12 nucleotides match TRBD2. Trimming at V came to 0 bases and at J to 5 bases, leaving 6 bases not matched to a gene. Germline V gene sequence: CDR1 SNHLY, CDR2 FYNNEI. The CDR3 has 17 residues. Here the CDR3 reads CASSEARLAGVLDTQYF. Here the CDR3 DNA reads TGTGCCAGCAGTGAAGCTCGACTAGCGGGAGTTCTAGATACGCAGTATTTT.

This clonotype appeared a few times. The genes are TRBV20-1 and TRBJ2-5; D not resolved. Germline V gives CDR1 DFQATT, CDR2 SNEGSKA (reference sequence). This CDR3 is 14 amino acids long. Trimming removed 0 bases at V and 4 bases at J, with 12 bases between. CDR3 sequence (DNA): TGCAGTGCTAGAGATCTTGTCGTACGAGAGACCCAGTACTTC. It is translated as CSARDLVVRETQYF.